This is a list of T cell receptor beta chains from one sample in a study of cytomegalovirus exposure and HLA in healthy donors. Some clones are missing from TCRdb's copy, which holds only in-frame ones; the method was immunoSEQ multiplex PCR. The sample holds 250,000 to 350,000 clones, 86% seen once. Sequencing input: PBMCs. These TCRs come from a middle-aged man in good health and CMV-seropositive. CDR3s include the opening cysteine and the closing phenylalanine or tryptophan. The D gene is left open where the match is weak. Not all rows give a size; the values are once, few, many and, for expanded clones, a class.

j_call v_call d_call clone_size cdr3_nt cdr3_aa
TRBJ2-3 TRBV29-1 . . TGCAGCGTTGAAAAGGGGGAGGGCCTTTCGCAGTATTTT CSVEKGEGLSQYF
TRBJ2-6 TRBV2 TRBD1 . TGTGCCAGCAGTGAGGGACAGGGTCGGGTCGGGGCCAACGTCCTGACTTTC CASSEGQGRVGANVLTF
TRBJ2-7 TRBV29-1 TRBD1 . TGCAGCGTTGCACCGGGACAGGGAGTCCACGAGCAGTACTTC CSVAPGQGVHEQYF
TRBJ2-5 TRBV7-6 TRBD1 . TGTGCCAGCAGCCTTCCCGGGACAGGGTACGAGACCCAGTACTTC CASSLPGTGYETQYF
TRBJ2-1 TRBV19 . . TGTGCCAGTAGTATAGGGTCCCTAGATGAGCAGTTCTTC CASSIGSLDEQFF
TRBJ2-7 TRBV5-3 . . TGTGCCAGAACTCATCCCGCAAGGAAAGGTGAGGCCTACGAGCAGTACTTC CARTHPARKGEAYEQYF
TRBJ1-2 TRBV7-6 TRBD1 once TGTGCCAGCAGCCCGGGACAGATCTATGGCTACACCTTC CASSPGQIYGYTF
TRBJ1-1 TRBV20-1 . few TGCAGTGCTAGAGATCACAGAGAAGCTTTCTTT CSARDHREAFF
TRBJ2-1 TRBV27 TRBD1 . TGTGCCAGCAGCCAGTTAAGGCAGGGGGAGAGCTCCTACAATGAGCAGTTCTTC CASSQLRQGESSYNEQFF
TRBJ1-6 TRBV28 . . TGTGCCAGCCAGGACGGGGTGGGTCGCTCCTATAATTCACCCCTCCACTTT CASQDGVGRSYNSPLHF
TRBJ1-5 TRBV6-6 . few TGTGCCAGCACCACGGGGGGAGGTCAGCCCCAGCATTTT CASTTGGGQPQHF
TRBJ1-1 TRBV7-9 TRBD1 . TGTGCCAGCAGCTTGACAGGGGGCCGTTTCACTGAAGCTTTCTTT CASSLTGGRFTEAFF
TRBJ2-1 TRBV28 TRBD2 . TGTGCCAGCAAGTCTCGCGGGAGCGTCTCGTACAATGAGCAGTTCTTC CASKSRGSVSYNEQFF
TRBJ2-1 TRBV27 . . TGTGCCAGCAGCTCATACCCCCTTAGTATCGGTGAGCAGTTCTTC CASSSYPLSIGEQFF
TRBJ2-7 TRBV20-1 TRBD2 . TGCAGTGCTAGAGTCAGGCGGGAGACCAGTTTC CSARVRRETSF
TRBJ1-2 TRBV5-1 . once TGCGCCACCAGACAGGCCTCTAACTATGGCTACACCTTC CATRQASNYGYTF
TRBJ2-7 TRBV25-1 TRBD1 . TGTGCCAGCAGCCCCTCGGGGACAGGCGACCTCTACGAGCAGTACTTC CASSPSGTGDLYEQYF
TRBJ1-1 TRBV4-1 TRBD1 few TGCGCCAGTCGTCCGGGACAGGGCCCGAACACTGAAGCTTTCTTT CASRPGQGPNTEAFF
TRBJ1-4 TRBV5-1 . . TGCGCCAGCAGCTTGGGAGATGAAAAACTGTTTTTT CASSLGDEKLFF